The entry below describes one T cell receptor (beta chain). This clonotype was recorded many times. There is no known antigen for this receptor. Per-base qualities were not stored, and no clone one base away is much larger. The data belong to a study of CDR3 diversity in severe acne (dated by TCRdb to the late 2010s). Library generation was performed with PCR. Sequencing relied on an Illumina HiSeq 2000. In TCRdb, the public reads were trimmed at Q25 with fastp and aligned with MiXCR, with productive beta chains retained. Entries that share a CDR3 protein sequence are merged under the most common genes and DNA. Here the sample has tens of thousands of distinct CDR3 sequences; roughly 51% occur a single time. The ten most abundant clones make up around an eighth of the sample. V loses 1 base, J loses 3 bases, and the germline ends lie 15 bases apart. The CDR1 and CDR2 encoded by the germline V gene (reference sequence) are DFQATT and SNEGSKA. The CDR3 goes from the cysteine to the phenylalanine over 16 residues. CDR3 DNA only is kept here, 48 bases in frame from base 1.

The chain employs TRBV20-1 and TRBJ2-2; TRBD2 might be the D gene, on 6 matching bases. The material sequenced was blood. This TCR was sampled from a male donor in good health, without acne. The sequenced DNA is TGCAGTGCTAGAGGCCCCTTAGCGGCTTACACCGGGGAGCTGTTTTTT. Its translation reads: CSARGPLAAYTGELFF.